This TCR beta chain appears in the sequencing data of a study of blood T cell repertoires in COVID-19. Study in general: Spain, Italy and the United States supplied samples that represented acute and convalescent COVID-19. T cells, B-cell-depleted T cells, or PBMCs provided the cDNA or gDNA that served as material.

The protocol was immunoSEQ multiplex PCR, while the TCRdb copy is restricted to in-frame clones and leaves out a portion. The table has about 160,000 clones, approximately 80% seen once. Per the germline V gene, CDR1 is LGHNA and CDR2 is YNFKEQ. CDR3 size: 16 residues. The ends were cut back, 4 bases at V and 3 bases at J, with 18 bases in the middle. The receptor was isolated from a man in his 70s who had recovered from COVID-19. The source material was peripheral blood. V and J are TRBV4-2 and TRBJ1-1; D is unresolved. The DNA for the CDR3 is TGTGCCAGCAGCCCCCAGGACTTCTCTAGGGACACTGAAGCTTTCTTT. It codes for CASSPQDFSRDTEAFF.